The 27 T cell receptor beta chains listed next were all sequenced from one sample in a study of blood T cell repertoires in COVID-19. Assay: immunoSEQ multiplex PCR; the TCRdb copy retains only in-frame clones and omits some. The data hold 50,000 to 65,000 clones, with around four fifths observed a single time. The sequenced material came from peripheral blood. Source of these receptors: a human donor in a cohort sampled during active COVID-19.

CDR3 in DNA: TGTGCCAGCAGAACAGGTTTCGTAGTGAACACTGAAGCTTTCTTT. It codes for CASRTGFVVNTEAFF. The chain joins TRBV2 to TRBJ1-1; D is perhaps TRBD1 (5 bases). The CDR3 sequence is 15 residues long. V lost 6 bases and J 0 bases, leaving 14 bases between the germline ends. The germline gives CDR1 SNHLY, CDR2 FYNNEI.

The rearrangement joins TRBV15 to TRBJ1-2; D is ambiguous. The V and J ends lost 0 bases and 8 bases respectively, with 10 bases between them. Looked up from germline, CDR1 is LNHNV and CDR2 is YYDKDF (reference sequence). CDR3 size: 13 residues. The CDR3 nucleotides are TGTGCCACCAGCAGAGATAATACAGCCGGCTACACCTTC. This translates into CATSRDNTAGYTF.

J is TRBJ2-1 and V is TRBV19; the match to TRBD1 covers 7 bases. Trimming took 5 bases from V and 4 from J; bases not matched to a gene: 5. CDR3 length equals 14 residues. The germline V gene encodes CDR1 LNHDA and CDR2 SQIVND (reference sequence). CDR3 amino acids: CASSWGQSYNEQFF. The CDR3 coding sequence is TGTGCCAGTAGTTGGGGACAGAGTTACAATGAGCAGTTCTTC.

DNA of the CDR3: TGTGCCAGCAGCCAAGATAGGTGGCAGGGCTCAGCTTTCTTT. It translates to CASSQDRWQGSAFF. The genes are TRBV3-1 (or the pseudogene TRBV3-2) and TRBJ1-1; a possible D gene is TRBD1 (5 bases). There are 14 residues in the CDR3. The germline gives CDR1 LGHDT, CDR2 YNNKEL (reference sequence). V lost 0 bases and J 10 bases, leaving 15 bases between the germline ends.

The chain carries TRBV5-5 and TRBJ1-5, with D possibly being TRBD1 (6 bases). CDR1 is SGHKS and CDR2 is YYEKEE in the germline V gene (reference sequence). This CDR3 has 13 residues. V lost 2 bases and J 5 bases, leaving 8 bases between the germline ends. CDR3 in amino acids: CASSLNRDQPQHF. CDR3 nucleotides: TGTGCCAGCAGCTTAAACAGGGATCAGCCCCAGCATTTT.

V and J are TRBV7-9 and TRBJ2-7, with 10 bases that match TRBD1. CDR1 and CDR2 from the germline V gene are SEHNR and FQNEAQ (reference sequence). Trimming removed 4 bases from V and 2 bases from J; junction bases left unmatched: 5. The CDR3 contains 15 residues. In DNA form, the CDR3 reads TGTGCCAGCAGCTGGTGGGGACAGGGGACCTACGAGCAGTACTTC. It encodes CASSWWGQGTYEQYF.

The V call is TRBV6-5, the J call TRBJ1-5, with D maybe TRBD1 (6 bases). The ends were cut back, 5 bases at V and 9 bases at J, with 14 bases in the middle. CDR3 size: 13 residues. Germline values: CDR1 MNHEY, CDR2 SVGAGI. In nucleotides, the CDR3 is TGTGCCAGCAGTACAGGGACCTCAGTGCCCCAGCATTTT. This translates into CASSTGTSVPQHF.

This clone was counted a single time. J is TRBJ2-7 and V is TRBV29-1; 10 nucleotides agree with TRBD1. The CDR3 consists of 12 residues. Trimming took 7 bases from V and 2 from J; bases not matched to a gene: 2. Germline V gene data show CDR1 as SQVTM and CDR2 as ANQGSEA. In DNA form, the CDR3 reads TGCAGCGCCGGACAGGGGGCCTACGAGCAGTACTTC. Translated: CSAGQGAYEQYF.

This clone has ten or more counts. Other DNA sequences in this sample translate to the same CDR3. V gene TRBV4-1 combines with J gene TRBJ2-2; the match to TRBD1 covers 7 bases. CDR3 length: 13 residues. The germline V gene encodes CDR1 MGHRA and CDR2 YSYEKL. Trimming took 0 bases from V and 13 from J; bases not matched to a gene: 5. The CDR3 bases are TGCGCCAGCAGCCAAGAGAGGAACAGGGGGCTGTTTTTT. Translation: CASSQERNRGLFF.

The genes are TRBV19 and TRBJ1-5; no reliable D call. V lost 5 bases to trimming and J lost 7 bases, with 12 bases between them. CDR1 is LNHDA and CDR2 is SQIVND in the germline V gene (reference sequence). The CDR3 consists of 13 residues. CDR3 in amino acids: CASSAAGRQPQHF. Written as DNA, the CDR3 is TGTGCCAGTAGTGCGGCGGGGAGGCAGCCCCAGCATTTT.

A remark on this clone: At the DNA level, this CDR3 is encoded by other sequences in the same sample as well. The gene calls are TRBV12-5 and TRBJ2-3, with 7 bases matching TRBD2. The length of the CDR3 is 13 residues. The V and J ends lost 5 bases and 1 base, in that order; junction bases with no gene match: 0. CDR1 is LGHNT and CDR2 is FRNRAP in the germline V gene. The CDR3 loop is CASGLAGTDTQYF. As DNA, the CDR3 is TGTGCTAGTGGTCTAGCGGGCACAGATACGCAGTATTTT. Looking up the rest from reference TRBV12-5 and TRBJ2-3 gives the full variable domain: DARVTQTPRHKVTEMGQEVTMRCQPILGHNTVFWYRQTMMQGLELLAYFRNRAPLDDSGMPKDRFSAEMPDATLATLKIQPSEPRDSAVYFCASGLAGTDTQYFGPGTRLTVL.

V usage is TRBV19 and J usage is TRBJ1-6; D is unclear. Germline assignment: CDR1 LNHDA and CDR2 SQIVND (reference sequence). This CDR3 region has 16 residues. V was clipped by 5 bases and J by 4 bases, with 15 bases between them. Here the CDR3 DNA reads TGTGCCAGTAGTGAGCAGCGAAGTTCATATAATTCACCCCTCCACTTT. The encoded protein is CASSEQRSSYNSPLHF.

The CDR3: CASSESDRTSYRDTQYF. The CDR3 nucleotides are TGCGCCAGCAGTGAGTCGGATAGGACTAGCTACCGAGATACGCAGTATTTT. V usage is TRBV10-2 and J usage is TRBJ2-3; 8 bases match TRBD2. This CDR3 has 17 amino acids. CDR1 is WSHSY and CDR2 is SAAADI in the germline V gene. V gave up 0 bases and J gave up 5 bases; unmatched junction bases: 10.

This clone was observed a single time. V usage is TRBV19 and J usage is TRBJ2-1; 7 bases align to TRBD2. The CDR3 length is 16 residues. Trimming removed 5 bases from V and 4 bases from J; junction bases left unmatched: 11. CDR1 and CDR2 (germline): LNHDA, SQIVND (reference sequence). CDR3 in amino acids: CASSPSLREIYNEQFF. The DNA of the CDR3 is TGTGCCAGTAGTCCGTCTCTGCGGGAGATATACAATGAGCAGTTCTTC.

This clone was seen just once. The rearrangement joins TRBV2 to TRBJ2-2, with 11 nucleotides matching TRBD1. Germline V CDR1 and CDR2: SNHLY, FYNNEI. The CDR3 runs to 16 residues. V lost 4 bases and J lost 4; bases outside the gene matches: 5. CDR3 residues: CASSVGTGGFTGELFF. The CDR3 coding sequence is TGTGCCAGCAGTGTAGGGACAGGGGGGTTCACCGGGGAGCTGTTTTTT.

V gene TRBV5-6 combines with J gene TRBJ2-5; 10 bases fit TRBD2. The V gene end was trimmed by 2 bases and the J gene end by 5 bases; junction bases not matched to a gene: 6. The CDR3 loop spans 15 amino acids. Germline-derived CDR1 and CDR2 are SGHDT and YYEEEE. In DNA form, the CDR3 reads TGTGCCAGCAGCTTTGAGCGGGGGGGCCTTGAGACCCAGTACTTC. It translates to CASSFERGGLETQYF.

V and J are TRBV5-5 and TRBJ2-1; TRBD2 matches at 8 bases. Unmatched junction bases numbered 17, after V lost 5 bases and J lost 7 bases. CDR1 and CDR2 from the germline V gene are SGHKS and YYEKEE (reference sequence). The CDR3 is 17 residues long. DNA of the CDR3: TGTGCCAGCAGTTCTGACGGCCTCGTAGCGGGAACTAATGAGCAGTTCTTC. This translates into CASSSDGLVAGTNEQFF.

The chain employs TRBV7-9 and TRBJ1-1, with 10 bases identical to TRBD1. The CDR3 extends over 18 amino acids. With 4 bases clipped from V and 6 bases from J, the junction kept 17 bases outside the gene matches. Germline V CDR1 and CDR2: SEHNR, FQNEAQ (reference sequence). The CDR3 nucleotides read TGTGCCAGCAGCTCCACCGACACTGGGACAGGGGAATGGGCTGAAGCTTTCTTT. It specifies CASSSTDTGTGEWAEAFF.

The rearrangement joins TRBV28 to TRBJ1-1; D ambiguous. Trimming took off 3 bases at V and 6 bases at J, with 14 bases between the two ends. Germline lookup yields CDR1 MDHEN and CDR2 SYDVKM. The CDR3 runs 14 residues. CDR3 nucleotide sequence: TGTGCCAGCAGTTTCTTACAGACGGTCGCTGAAGCTTTCTTT. It is translated as CASSFLQTVAEAFF.

This sequence joins TRBV24-1 and TRBJ2-3; 8 bases are a match to TRBD1. The CDR3 is 13 amino acids. The V and J ends lost 7 bases and 3 bases, in that order; junction bases with no gene match: 2. Germline CDR1 and CDR2: KGHDR and SFDVKD. The CDR3 DNA reads TGTGCCACCAGAGGACAGGGAACAGATACGCAGTATTTT. Its translation is CATRGQGTDTQYF.

The genes are TRBV24-1 and TRBJ2-1; no reliable D call. The germline V gene has CDR1 KGHDR and CDR2 SFDVKD. Deletions cut 8 bases from V and 6 bases from J, with 10 bases between. This CDR3 has 12 residues. CDR3 region: CATIRHPNEQFF. In nucleotides, the CDR3 is TGTGCCACCATTCGACACCCCAATGAGCAGTTCTTC.

The chain joins TRBV5-4 to TRBJ2-7; the match to TRBD1 covers 8 bases. After removal of 3 bases from V and 3 bases from J, the junction contained 5 bases not matched to a gene. Germline CDR1 reads SGHNT; CDR2 reads YYREEE (reference sequence). The CDR3 contains 14 residues. CDR3 in amino acids: CASSSGGSFYEQYF. In DNA form, the CDR3 reads TGTGCCAGCAGCTCAGGGGGCTCCTTCTACGAGCAGTACTTC.

The chain recombines TRBV7-8 with TRBJ1-4, with D perhaps TRBD1 (6 bases). This CDR3 region has 16 residues. Trimming took off 5 bases at V and 5 bases at J, with 18 bases between the two ends. CDR1 SGHVS and CDR2 FQNEAQ come from the germline V gene. CDR3 sequence: CASSLQAGGANEKLFF. CDR3 nucleotide sequence: TGTGCCAGCAGCCTTCAGGCGGGGGGGGCGAATGAAAAACTGTTTTTT.

There are a few counts of this clone. The rearrangement uses TRBV29-1 and TRBJ2-3, with D possibly matching TRBD2 (5 bases). Germline-derived CDR1 and CDR2 are SQVTM and ANQGSEA. The V gene lost 2 bases and the J gene lost 2 bases, with 11 bases spanning the gap. This CDR3 contains 14 residues. The CDR3 sequence is CSVELAGFTDTQYF. Here the CDR3 DNA reads TGCAGCGTTGAATTGGCGGGCTTCACAGATACGCAGTATTTT.

This chain joins TRBV19 and TRBJ2-2; D gene uncertain. This CDR3 comprises 14 residues. Deletions cut 5 bases from V and 8 bases from J, with 15 bases between. Germline V lookup: CDR1 LNHDA, CDR2 SQIVND (reference sequence). The CDR3 sequence is CASSADRSSGELFF. The CDR3 bases are TGTGCCAGTAGTGCAGATCGGTCTAGTGGGGAGCTGTTTTTT. Supplemented by reference TRBV19 and TRBJ2-2, the full variable domain reads DGGITQSPKYLFRKEGQNVTLSCEQNLNHDAMYWYRQDPGQGLRLIYYSQIVNDFQKGDIAEGYSVSREKKESFPLTVTSAQKNPTAFYLCASSADRSSGELFFGEGSRLTVL.

The chain recombines TRBV25-1 with TRBJ2-1; 7 positions match TRBD1. V was pared by 3 bases and J by 1 base, with 3 bases of the junction left unmatched. CDR3 size: 15 residues. Germline V CDR1 and CDR2: MGHDK, SYGVNS. The CDR3 here is CASSDPGGSYNEQFF. The CDR3, as DNA: TGTGCCAGCAGTGATCCAGGGGGTTCCTACAATGAGCAGTTCTTC.

The chain employs TRBV7-9 and TRBJ2-1, with D uncertain. Trimming shortened V by 7 bases and J by 7 bases, and 14 bases separated the two germline ends. Germline CDR1 SEHNR, CDR2 FQNEAQ (reference sequence). The CDR3 totals 13 residues. CDR3 amino acids: CASKGPRYNEQFF. The CDR3 DNA is TGTGCCAGCAAAGGCCCTAGGTATAATGAGCAGTTCTTC.